This T cell receptor (beta chain) emerged from a study of radiotherapy plus CTLA-4 blockade in lung cancer. Regarding this clone: The antigen is not known.

CDR3 length: 13 residues. The V end lost 5 bases, the J end lost 7 bases, and 14 bases lay between the germline ends. CDR1 is LNHDA, CDR2 SQIVND, per germline (reference sequence). General study results and limits: Best predicting response, reportedly, were early blood T cell clone dynamics, with interferon-beta.

Method: immunoSEQ multiplex PCR; TCRdb's copy keeps in-frame clones and lacks some. This table has some 38,000 clones, about 68% appearing once. The chain recombines TRBV19 with TRBJ1-1; D ambiguous. This sequence originates from a human donor with non-small cell lung cancer who had stable disease on radiotherapy plus ipilimumab. Specimen: peripheral blood, collected from a patient treated with radiotherapy plus ipilimumab. The CDR3 region is CASSSLGGGEAFF. The CDR3 nucleotides read TGTGCCAGTAGTTCCCTCGGAGGAGGTGAAGCTTTCTTT.